This is a list of T cell receptor beta chains from one sample in a study of CD4 T cells in relation to SARS-CoV-2 and coronaviruses. The method was immunoSEQ multiplex PCR; TCRdb's version includes in-frame clones alone and lacks a portion of them. This sample yields 37,000 or so clones, of which approximately 83% are seen a single time; approximately 3.1% belongs to the top ten. The sample consisted of memory CD4+ T cells from PBMCs. The receptor set was obtained from an adult with COVID-19. The CDR3 runs from the conserved cysteine through the conserved F or W. Each record gives: CDR3 protein, CDR3 DNA, D gene, clone size, V gene, CDR3 length, J gene. D genes are given only for firm matches. Size values are once, few and many counts, or a class for expanded clones, and some rows have none.

CDR3aa: CASSSPRGRTDTQYF; CDR3nt: TGTGCCAGCAGTTCCCCCCGGGGCCGCACAGATACGCAGTATTTT; d_gene: .; abundance: .; v_gene: TRBV28; len: 15; j_gene: TRBJ2-3
CDR3aa: CSGKNTEAFF; CDR3nt: TGCAGCGGGAAGAACACTGAAGCTTTCTTT; d_gene: .; abundance: .; v_gene: TRBV29-1; len: 10; j_gene: TRBJ1-1
CDR3aa: CASSPTSGVGTNTGELFF; CDR3nt: TGTGCCAGCTCACCGACGTCAGGGGTCGGGACGAACACCGGGGAGCTGTTTTTT; d_gene: .; abundance: .; v_gene: TRBV18; len: 18; j_gene: TRBJ2-2
CDR3aa: CASSQLLTSGNEQFF; CDR3nt: TGCGCCAGCAGCCAACTGTTGACTAGCGGTAATGAGCAGTTCTTC; d_gene: TRBD2; abundance: .; v_gene: TRBV4-1; len: 15; j_gene: TRBJ2-1
CDR3aa: CASSKKEVYSNQPQHF; CDR3nt: TGTGCCAGCAGCAAAAAGGAGGTTTATAGCAATCAGCCCCAGCATTTT; d_gene: .; abundance: .; v_gene: TRBV21-1; len: 16; j_gene: TRBJ1-5
CDR3aa: CASSPGLHTYEQYF; CDR3nt: TGTGCCAGCTCACCGGGTCTTCATACCTACGAGCAGTACTTC; d_gene: .; abundance: .; v_gene: TRBV18; len: 14; j_gene: TRBJ2-7
CDR3aa: CASSQALGLYNEQFF; CDR3nt: TGTGCCAGCAGCCAGGCTCTTGGACTCTACAATGAGCAGTTCTTC; d_gene: .; abundance: .; v_gene: TRBV3-1/TRBV3-2; len: 15; j_gene: TRBJ2-1
CDR3aa: CAWSVDRNEQFF; CDR3nt: TGTGCCTGGAGTGTAGACAGGAATGAGCAGTTCTTC; d_gene: .; abundance: .; v_gene: TRBV30; len: 12; j_gene: TRBJ2-1
CDR3aa: CASSRREGETQYF; CDR3nt: TGTGCCAGCAGCCGCAGGGAAGGAGAGACCCAGTACTTC; d_gene: .; abundance: .; v_gene: TRBV27; len: 13; j_gene: TRBJ2-5
CDR3aa: CASGTVGQPYEQYF; CDR3nt: TGTGCCAGCGGCACGGTGGGACAGCCCTACGAGCAGTACTTC; d_gene: TRBD1; abundance: few; v_gene: TRBV27; len: 14; j_gene: TRBJ2-7
CDR3aa: CASSLEGVRSNQPQHF; CDR3nt: TGTGCCAGCAGCTTAGAGGGGGTTAGGAGCAATCAGCCCCAGCATTTT; d_gene: .; abundance: .; v_gene: TRBV7-8; len: 16; j_gene: TRBJ1-5
CDR3aa: CASSLFFQWAFGGHTNTEAFF; CDR3nt: TGTGCCAGCAGTTTATTTTTTCAGTGGGCGTTTGGAGGACACACGAACACTGAAGCTTTCTTT; d_gene: .; abundance: .; v_gene: TRBV28; len: 21; j_gene: TRBJ1-1
CDR3aa: CASSLGQRPNEKLFF; CDR3nt: TGTGCCAGCAGCTTAGGACAGAGGCCTAATGAAAAACTGTTTTTT; d_gene: .; abundance: .; v_gene: TRBV7-2; len: 15; j_gene: TRBJ1-4
CDR3aa: CASSLSRGSSYNEQFF; CDR3nt: TGTGCCAGCAGCTTGTCTCGTGGAAGCTCCTACAATGAGCAGTTCTTC; d_gene: .; abundance: .; v_gene: TRBV5-6; len: 16; j_gene: TRBJ2-1
CDR3aa: CSASVGGLGQPQHF; CDR3nt: TGCAGTGCTAGTGTCGGGGGGCTGGGTCAGCCCCAGCATTTT; d_gene: .; abundance: .; v_gene: TRBV20-1; len: 14; j_gene: TRBJ1-5
CDR3aa: CASSSPRSPLHF; CDR3nt: TGTGCCAGCAGCTCGCCCCGGTCACCCCTCCACTTT; d_gene: .; abundance: .; v_gene: TRBV7-6; len: 12; j_gene: TRBJ1-6
CDR3aa: CASSLRGRTDTQYF; CDR3nt: TGTGCCAGTAGTTTAAGGGGGCGCACAGATACGCAGTATTTT; d_gene: TRBD1; abundance: few; v_gene: TRBV19; len: 14; j_gene: TRBJ2-3
CDR3aa: CASSLTSGNTGELFF; CDR3nt: TGTGCCAGCAGCCTTACTAGCGGAAACACCGGGGAGCTGTTTTTT; d_gene: TRBD2; abundance: .; v_gene: TRBV3-1/TRBV3-2; len: 15; j_gene: TRBJ2-2
CDR3aa: CASSSKVLEAFF; CDR3nt: TGTGCCAGCAGCTCAAAGGTGCTTGAAGCTTTCTTT; d_gene: .; abundance: .; v_gene: TRBV6-2/TRBV6-3; len: 12; j_gene: TRBJ1-1
CDR3aa: CASSEGQVIEAFF; CDR3nt: TGTGCCAGCTCAGAAGGACAGGTCATAGAAGCTTTCTTT; d_gene: TRBD1; abundance: .; v_gene: TRBV18; len: 13; j_gene: TRBJ1-1
CDR3aa: CASSVKYPFSHNEKLFF; CDR3nt: TGTGCCAGCAGTGTCAAGTACCCATTCTCTCATAATGAAAAACTGTTTTTT; d_gene: .; abundance: .; v_gene: TRBV27; len: 17; j_gene: TRBJ1-4
CDR3aa: CASSLTRDRGENQPQHF; CDR3nt: TGTGCCAGTAGTCTCACACGCGACCGGGGCGAAAATCAGCCCCAGCATTTT; d_gene: .; abundance: .; v_gene: TRBV19; len: 17; j_gene: TRBJ1-5
CDR3aa: CASSLQQGGLGETQYF; CDR3nt: TGTGCCAGCAGCTTACAACAGGGGGGATTAGGAGAGACCCAGTACTTC; d_gene: TRBD1; abundance: .; v_gene: TRBV11-2; len: 16; j_gene: TRBJ2-5
CDR3aa: CAATRGRGVPGRDGYTF; CDR3nt: TGTGCCGCTACCCGTGGCAGGGGCGTTCCCGGGAGGGATGGCTACACCTTC; d_gene: .; abundance: once; v_gene: TRBV28; len: 17; j_gene: TRBJ1-2
CDR3aa: CASSKTGTDLYEQYF; CDR3nt: TGTGCCAGCAGTAAAACCGGGACAGATCTCTACGAGCAGTACTTC; d_gene: TRBD1; abundance: .; v_gene: TRBV7-8; len: 15; j_gene: TRBJ2-7
CDR3aa: CASTPTGLNTIYF; CDR3nt: TGTGCCAGCACTCCGACGGGCCTCAACACCATATATTTT; d_gene: .; abundance: .; v_gene: TRBV12-3/TRBV12-4; len: 13; j_gene: TRBJ1-3
CDR3aa: CSVVLGPHYGYTF; CDR3nt: TGCAGCGTTGTTTTAGGGCCTCACTATGGCTACACCTTC; d_gene: .; abundance: .; v_gene: TRBV29-1; len: 13; j_gene: TRBJ1-2
CDR3aa: CASRDPGQAYTGELFF; CDR3nt: TGCGCCAGCAGGGACCCGGGGCAGGCGTACACCGGGGAGCTGTTTTTT; d_gene: .; abundance: .; v_gene: TRBV10-2; len: 16; j_gene: TRBJ2-2
CDR3aa: CACTLVPPYEQYF; CDR3nt: TGTGCCTGTACACTAGTGCCTCCCTACGAGCAGTACTTC; d_gene: .; abundance: .; v_gene: TRBV30; len: 13; j_gene: TRBJ2-7
CDR3aa: CASGLLRGDFLHPSYNEQFF; CDR3nt: TGTGCTAGTGGTTTGCTGAGGGGGGACTTCCTTCACCCTTCCTACAATGAGCAGTTCTTC; d_gene: .; abundance: .; v_gene: TRBV12-5; len: 20; j_gene: TRBJ2-1
CDR3aa: CASSQPGQGSYEQYF; CDR3nt: TGCGCCAGCAGCCAACCGGGACAGGGGTCCTACGAGCAGTACTTC; d_gene: TRBD1; abundance: .; v_gene: TRBV4-1; len: 15; j_gene: TRBJ2-7
CDR3aa: CASSSGLAPYNEQFF; CDR3nt: TGTGCCAGCAGCTCGGGACTAGCACCCTACAATGAGCAGTTCTTC; d_gene: TRBD2; abundance: .; v_gene: TRBV7-2; len: 15; j_gene: TRBJ2-1
CDR3aa: CASSQGLAGAHEQFF; CDR3nt: TGTGCCAGCAGCCAAGGACTAGCGGGAGCCCATGAGCAGTTCTTC; d_gene: TRBD2; abundance: few; v_gene: TRBV7-3; len: 15; j_gene: TRBJ2-1
CDR3aa: CASREGDQETQYF; CDR3nt: TGTGCCAGCAGGGAAGGCGATCAAGAGACCCAGTACTTC; d_gene: .; abundance: .; v_gene: TRBV2; len: 13; j_gene: TRBJ2-5
CDR3aa: CASRGTINTGELFF; CDR3nt: TGCGCCAGCAGGGGGACTATTAACACCGGGGAGCTGTTTTTT; d_gene: TRBD2; abundance: .; v_gene: TRBV5-1; len: 14; j_gene: TRBJ2-2
CDR3aa: CASSLLLLQGPTYNQPQHF; CDR3nt: TGTGCCAGCAGTTTACTCCTTTTACAGGGCCCCACATACAATCAGCCCCAGCATTTT; d_gene: .; abundance: .; v_gene: TRBV28; len: 19; j_gene: TRBJ1-5
CDR3aa: CASSFIPTKAREPSVDEQFF; CDR3nt: TGTGCCAGCAGCTTCATTCCTACGAAGGCCCGGGAACCCTCGGTGGATGAGCAGTTCTTC; d_gene: .; abundance: .; v_gene: TRBV7-3; len: 20; j_gene: TRBJ2-1
CDR3aa: CASSWDYSYEQYF; CDR3nt: TGTGCCAGCAGCTGGGACTACTCCTACGAGCAGTACTTC; d_gene: TRBD2; abundance: .; v_gene: TRBV7-9; len: 13; j_gene: TRBJ2-7
CDR3aa: CASSQKGADTQYF; CDR3nt: TGTGCCAGCAGTCAAAAGGGGGCTGATACGCAGTATTTT; d_gene: TRBD1; abundance: .; v_gene: TRBV27; len: 13; j_gene: TRBJ2-3
CDR3aa: CASSVDATAGGYTF; CDR3nt: TGTGCCAGCAGCGTAGACGCCACAGCAGGTGGCTACACCTTC; d_gene: .; abundance: .; v_gene: TRBV9; len: 14; j_gene: TRBJ1-2
CDR3aa: CASSPSPGTYNEQFF; CDR3nt: TGTGCCAGCAGCCCTAGTCCGGGGACCTACAATGAGCAGTTCTTC; d_gene: .; abundance: .; v_gene: TRBV7-2; len: 15; j_gene: TRBJ2-1
CDR3aa: CAFREDSRETQYF; CDR3nt: TGTGCCTTCCGGGAGGACTCTCGGGAGACCCAGTACTTC; d_gene: TRBD2; abundance: .; v_gene: TRBV7-9; len: 13; j_gene: TRBJ2-5
CDR3aa: CASSEVHEVGTEAFF; CDR3nt: TGTGCCAGCAGTGAAGTCCACGAGGTGGGCACTGAAGCTTTCTTT; d_gene: .; abundance: .; v_gene: TRBV6-1; len: 15; j_gene: TRBJ1-1
CDR3aa: CANSQGSGYEQYF; CDR3nt: TGTGCCAACTCACAGGGCAGTGGGTACGAGCAGTACTTC; d_gene: .; abundance: .; v_gene: TRBV6-5; len: 13; j_gene: TRBJ2-7
CDR3aa: CASSPQRGQSSYNSPLHF; CDR3nt: TGTGCCAGCTCACCACAGAGGGGGCAAAGCTCCTATAATTCACCCCTCCACTTT; d_gene: TRBD1; abundance: .; v_gene: TRBV18; len: 18; j_gene: TRBJ1-6
CDR3aa: CASSSYRGGYGYTF; CDR3nt: TGTGCCAGCAGCTCCTACAGGGGGGGCTATGGCTACACCTTC; d_gene: TRBD1; abundance: .; v_gene: TRBV7-9; len: 14; j_gene: TRBJ1-2
CDR3aa: CASSPGQNYGYTF; CDR3nt: TGCGCCAGCAGCCCCGGACAGAACTATGGCTACACCTTC; d_gene: .; abundance: .; v_gene: TRBV5-1; len: 13; j_gene: TRBJ1-2
CDR3aa: CASSPTAQETQYF; CDR3nt: TGTGCCAGCTCACCGACTGCGCAAGAGACCCAGTACTTC; d_gene: .; abundance: .; v_gene: TRBV18; len: 13; j_gene: TRBJ2-5
CDR3aa: CASSSISYEQYF; CDR3nt: TGTGCCAGCAGTTCTATATCCTACGAGCAGTACTTC; d_gene: .; abundance: .; v_gene: TRBV12-3/TRBV12-4; len: 12; j_gene: TRBJ2-7
CDR3aa: CASSPTQGEPQHF; CDR3nt: TGTGCCAGCTCACCGACGCAGGGTGAGCCCCAGCATTTT; d_gene: .; abundance: once; v_gene: TRBV18; len: 13; j_gene: TRBJ1-5
CDR3aa: CASSQAETQYF; CDR3nt: TGCGCCAGCAGCCAAGCTGAGACCCAGTACTTC; d_gene: .; abundance: .; v_gene: TRBV4-1; len: 11; j_gene: TRBJ2-5
CDR3aa: CASSPDRGEPQHF; CDR3nt: TGTGCCAGCAGCCCGGACAGGGGTGAGCCCCAGCATTTT; d_gene: TRBD1; abundance: .; v_gene: TRBV7-3; len: 13; j_gene: TRBJ1-5
CDR3aa: CASRGLPNTEAFF; CDR3nt: TGTGCCAGCAGGGGACTGCCGAACACTGAAGCTTTCTTT; d_gene: .; abundance: .; v_gene: TRBV2; len: 13; j_gene: TRBJ1-1
CDR3aa: CASSPSGGGETQYF; CDR3nt: TGCGCCAGCAGTCCTTCGGGAGGAGGGGAGACCCAGTACTTC; d_gene: TRBD2; abundance: .; v_gene: TRBV5-1; len: 14; j_gene: TRBJ2-5
CDR3aa: CASSLTPRSISYNEQFF; CDR3nt: TGTGCCAGCAGCTTGACTCCTAGGAGTATCTCCTACAATGAGCAGTTCTTC; d_gene: .; abundance: .; v_gene: TRBV7-2; len: 17; j_gene: TRBJ2-1
CDR3aa: CAWGQGASKQFF; CDR3nt: TGTGCCTGGGGACAGGGGGCTTCAAAGCAGTTCTTC; d_gene: TRBD1; abundance: .; v_gene: TRBV30; len: 12; j_gene: TRBJ2-1
CDR3aa: CASSLGYEQYF; CDR3nt: TGTGCCAGCAGTTTGGGGTACGAGCAGTACTTC; d_gene: .; abundance: .; v_gene: TRBV12-3/TRBV12-4; len: 11; j_gene: TRBJ2-7